This T cell receptor (beta chain) came from a study of CD8 T cells in Susac syndrome. Findings and caveats of the study: The study recognized that the number of individuals in its TCR sequencing and HLA analysis was relatively small.

About this clonotype itself: Its antigen remains unidentified.

After extraction with the RNeasy kit, about 0.45 to 1 ug of the RNA was reverse transcribed using random hexamers. The TCR beta CDR3 was amplified by immunoSEQ multiplex PCR across 54 Vbeta, 13 Jbeta. One entry per CDR3 protein results from TCRdb running MiXCR on the immunoSEQ multiplex PCR reads. The sample holds under 350,000 distinct CDR3 sequences; about 90% are singletons and the top ten take roughly 0.07%. Per the germline V gene, CDR1 is SGHRS and CDR2 is YFSETQ. CDR3 length: 14 amino acids. Trimming took off 4 bases at V and 4 bases at J, with 14 bases between the two ends. The TCR sequence derives from a human donor with multiple sclerosis. What was sequenced was CD4+ T cells from PBMCs. The genes are TRBV5-1 and TRBJ2-5; D is possibly TRBD2 (6 bases). This CDR3 is CASSVEGTGETQYF. For the CDR3, the DNA is TGCGCCAGCAGCGTGGAGGGAACGGGAGAGACCCAGTACTTC.